Listed here is a single T cell receptor (beta chain). The specificity of this receptor is unknown. No base quality information exists; no much larger clone differs at one position. The first patient joined ICON in the first half of 2016, and enrollment wrapped up when the last patient was enrolled in the second half of 2018. Fresh tumor and matched uninvolved tissue for in-depth immune analyses, including TCR sequencing, were collected from a subcohort of 65 to 80 patients. TCR sequencing was performed on DNA isolated from bulk tissue, without cell sorting. The T-cell fraction in tumor and uninvolved lung tissue was provided by TCR sequencing with the immunoSEQ assay. The original pipeline was this. In the survival analysis, patients were divided into a high T-cell fraction group (upper tertile) and a low T-cell fraction group (lower two tertiles), and the two groups were compared using a log-rank test. Paired tumor versus uninvolved lung differences in T-cell fraction were tested with a signed-rank test. TCRdb's version of the immuneACCESS table is confined to in-frame rearrangements and falls short of the full clone set. An unresolved V gene accounts for under half of the shortfall where checked; the remainder is of unknown origin. V and J calls and clone size are those listed in that table; D and trimming were worked out from the DNA. The sample records approximately 17,000 clones, more than 65% of which are singletons. The leading ten clones occupy 5.5% to 7.5% of the sample.

The data stem from a study of tumor-infiltrating lymphocytes in localized non-small cell lung cancer (dated by TCRdb to about 2021). Background on the whole study: Several histologies were represented in the cohort, which also included both smokers and never-smokers as well as patients whose samples were collected after neoadjuvant chemotherapy. Each patient contributed resected tumor tissue and uninvolved lung tissue from the same patient, described as non-adjacent to the tumor. The same patients underwent several integrated assays, with TCR sequencing performed together with flow cytometry, multiplex immunofluorescence, RNA-seq, exome sequencing and proteomics. In total, the ICON cohort consisted of fewer than 190 surgical patients with localized non-small cell lung cancer who had their tumors resected. A total of 45 to 60 patients were part of the paired comparison of immunoSEQ T-cell fraction between tumor and uninvolved lung. The full study reports these points: Because assay coverage varied across patients depending on available tissue quantity, TCR sequencing was performed for only a subset of the cohort. In line with immunofluorescence CD3 counts, TCRbeta sequencing supported higher T cell infiltration in tumors compared with uninvolved lung tissue. Recurrence-free survival showed no association with tumor T-cell fraction measured by TCR sequencing (p = 0.61). The TCR-derived T-cell fraction showed no difference between the flow cytometry-defined immunotypes IM1 (good prognosis) and IM2 (poor prognosis). Because different pieces of the same tissue were used for different assays, technical variation could not be separated from intratumor heterogeneity.

V is clipped by 4 bases and J by 0 bases, and the sequence between their germline boundaries is 13 bases long. Taken from cysteine to phenylalanine, the CDR3 has 15 residues. Only CDR3 DNA is held: 45 bases, read in frame from base 1. CDR1 and CDR2 (SGDLS, YYNGEE) derive from the germline V gene. Sequenced sample: lung tumor tissue. The sequence is built from TRBV9 and TRBJ1-1; the D gene is unclear. The source of this sequence is a human donor with non-small cell lung cancer. CDR3 protein: CASSSATSMNTEAFF. The sequenced DNA is TGTGCCAGCAGCTCAGCGACTAGCATGAACACTGAAGCTTTCTTT.